The rows below give T cell receptor beta chains drawn from one sample of a study of PD-1 blockade in classical Hodgkin lymphoma. Using immunoSEQ multiplex PCR, the repertoire was profiled, and TCRdb retains in-frame clones only, with some absent. The sample shows tens of thousands of clones, around nine tenths of them seen only once. The source material was peripheral blood mononuclear cells (PBMCs), sampled before the fourth cycle of nivolumab. Receptors were obtained from a human donor with classical Hodgkin lymphoma. Each CDR3 is given with its conserved first and last residue. D genes are given only for firm matches. Clone size is given for some rows only: seen once, a few or many times, or a class if the clone is expanded.

v_gene	j_gene	abundance	d_gene	CDR3nt	CDR3aa
TRBV6-5	TRBJ1-2	-	-	TGTGCCAGCAGTTACGTACAGGGAAACTATGGCTACACCTTC	CASSYVQGNYGYTF
TRBV5-6	TRBJ1-5	-	-	TGTGCCAGCAGCTTGGACAGCAATCAGCCCCAGCATTTT	CASSLDSNQPQHF
TRBV5-6	TRBJ2-1	-	-	TGTGCCAGCAGCTTGGTAGCTGGCTTGGATGAGCAGTTCTTC	CASSLVAGLDEQFF
TRBV5-1	TRBJ2-1	once	TRBD1	TGCGCCAGCAGCCCAAGACCCAGGGGGCTAAGCTCCTACAATGAGCAGTTCTTC	CASSPRPRGLSSYNEQFF
TRBV5-5	TRBJ1-2	-	-	TGTGCCAGCAGCTTGGCCGGTGACAGCGAGAATGGCTACACCTTC	CASSLAGDSENGYTF
TRBV5-6	TRBJ1-5	once	TRBD1	TGTGCCAGCAGCTGGGACAGGCCCTTCAATCAGCCCCAGCATTTT	CASSWDRPFNQPQHF
TRBV5-1	TRBJ1-3	-	TRBD1	TGCGCCAGCAGCTTGTACGGGACAGGAAACTCTGGAAACACCATATATTTT	CASSLYGTGNSGNTIYF
TRBV28	TRBJ1-4	-	-	TGTGCCAGCAGAGGACACTTATGGGGTGAAAAACTGTTTTTT	CASRGHLWGEKLFF
TRBV6-6	TRBJ2-1	-	-	TGTGCCAGCAACGACAGGTTCTCCTACAATGAGCAGTTCTTC	CASNDRFSYNEQFF
TRBV6-6	TRBJ1-2	-	TRBD1	TGTGCCAGCAGGCCGACAGGGTATCATGGCTACACCTTC	CASRPTGYHGYTF
TRBV11-2	TRBJ1-1	-	-	TGTGCCAGCAGCCTCGGGAGGAACACTGAAGCTTTCTTT	CASSLGRNTEAFF
TRBV20-1	TRBJ2-5	-	-	TGCAGTGCTACTCAGGCTGAGACCCAGTACTTC	CSATQAETQYF
TRBV19	TRBJ2-4	-	TRBD1	TGTGCCACCAACCTTGGAGGGACAGGGGGAAACATTCAGTACTTC	CATNLGGTGGNIQYF
TRBV19	TRBJ2-7	-	-	TGTGCCAGTAGTATAGGACACTACTCCGTAGACTACGAGCAGTACTTC	CASSIGHYSVDYEQYF
TRBV11-3	TRBJ2-3	-	TRBD2	TGTGCCAGCAGCTTAGCCGGGGGGGCCGGAACAGATACGCAGTATTTT	CASSLAGGAGTDTQYF
TRBV7-9	TRBJ2-3	-	TRBD2	TGTGCCAGCAGGGGACTAGCGGGCACAGATACGCAGTATTTT	CASRGLAGTDTQYF
TRBV5-8	TRBJ2-7	-	TRBD1	TGTGCCAGCAGCTTGGGGGACAGTACCTACGAGCAGTACTTC	CASSLGDSTYEQYF
TRBV2	TRBJ2-2	-	TRBD1	TGTGCCAGGACAGGGCGAGAGAACACCGGGGAGCTGTTTTTT	CARTGRENTGELFF
TRBV9	TRBJ1-2	-	-	TGTGCCAGCAGCGAACTCCAGGCAGAATCTAACTATGGCTACACCTTC	CASSELQAESNYGYTF
TRBV9	TRBJ1-5	-	-	TGTGCCAGCAGCGTAGACGACCTGAATCAGCCCCAGCATTTT	CASSVDDLNQPQHF
TRBV9	TRBJ2-5	-	-	TGTGCCAGCAGCTCCCGAAGGGCGGGAGAGACCCAGTACTTC	CASSSRRAGETQYF
TRBV19	TRBJ2-7	-	TRBD2	TGTGCCAGTAGTATGGGTAGCGGGGCCCCCTACGAGCAGTACTTC	CASSMGSGAPYEQYF
TRBV28	TRBJ1-1	-	TRBD1	TGTGCCAGCAGTTTCCGGACAGGGCCCACTGAAGCTTTCTTT	CASSFRTGPTEAFF
TRBV6-5	TRBJ1-2	-	-	TGTGCCAGCGCCACCACTAACTATGGCTACACCTTC	CASATTNYGYTF
TRBV7-8	TRBJ1-3	-	-	TGTGCCAGCAGCTTAGCGCCCAGGGCAGAAGAAAACACCATATATTTT	CASSLAPRAEENTIYF
TRBV6-4	TRBJ2-2	few	-	TGTGCCAGCAGTGACGCCTATACCGGGGAGCTGTTTTTT	CASSDAYTGELFF
TRBV4-2	TRBJ2-5	-	-	TGTGCCAGCAGCCGCGACAGCCGTGGAGAGACCCAGTACTTC	CASSRDSRGETQYF
TRBV7-6	TRBJ1-1	-	-	TGTGCCAGCAGCTCCGACAGTGTCCTCGAAGCTTTCTTT	CASSSDSVLEAFF
TRBV18	TRBJ2-3	-	TRBD1	TGTGCCAGCTCACCTTTGGGACAGGGTTCGACAGATACGCAGTATTTT	CASSPLGQGSTDTQYF
TRBV27	TRBJ1-4	-	TRBD1	TGTGCCAGCAGTTTCGGGGAGCACAGGGGGAAACTGTTTTTT	CASSFGEHRGKLFF
TRBV4-2	TRBJ2-7	-	TRBD2	TGTGCCAGCAGCCAAGGCCCGTCACTAGCGGGGGAGTACGAGCAGTACTTC	CASSQGPSLAGEYEQYF
TRBV6-4	TRBJ1-2	-	-	TGTGCCAGCAGTGACCAAGGGGAGGGTTCGTATGGCTACACCTTC	CASSDQGEGSYGYTF
TRBV19	TRBJ1-4	-	-	TGTGCCAGTAGAGGTCGGGGGGATGAAAAACTGTTTTTT	CASRGRGDEKLFF
TRBV19	TRBJ2-7	-	-	TGTGCCAGTAGTACGACAGGACCTACCTACGAGCAGTACTTC	CASSTTGPTYEQYF
TRBV2	TRBJ1-2	-	-	TGTGCCAGCAGAGAACGTCACCCAGCTTATGGCTACACCTTC	CASRERHPAYGYTF
TRBV7-6	TRBJ2-5	once	TRBD2	TGTGCCAGCAGCTTGATTAGCGGGGGGGATCAAGAGACCCAGTACTTC	CASSLISGGDQETQYF
TRBV5-3	TRBJ2-7	-	TRBD1	TGTGCCAGAACCCCGAGGGACAGGGGGGTGTACGAGCAGTACTTC	CARTPRDRGVYEQYF
TRBV11-3	TRBJ1-1	-	-	TGTGCCAGCAGCTCGGGACATATGGGGACTGAAGCTTTCTTT	CASSSGHMGTEAFF
TRBV19	TRBJ1-1	-	-	TGTGCCAGTAGCCAGGGTTTTTTGGTTGACACTGAAGCTTTCTTT	CASSQGFLVDTEAFF
TRBV7-6	TRBJ1-5	once	-	TGTGCCAGCAGCCTCCCGCCACAGCCCCAGCATTTT	CASSLPPQPQHF
TRBV7-5	TRBJ1-2	few	-	TGTGTCAGAAGCCCTAAGACAGGGGGAGACTATGGCTACACCTTC	CVRSPKTGGDYGYTF
TRBV9	TRBJ1-2	-	-	TGTGCCAGCAGCTCCGTGGGGGGCATCGGGTATGGCTACACCTTC	CASSSVGGIGYGYTF
TRBV28	TRBJ1-5	few	-	TGTGCCAGCAGACAGTACTGGCAGGGTCCCAATCAGCCCCAGCATTTT	CASRQYWQGPNQPQHF
TRBV5-1	TRBJ1-2	-	-	TGCGCCAGCAGCCCCCGGGACCTTAACTATGGCTACACCTTC	CASSPRDLNYGYTF
TRBV9	TRBJ1-3	-	-	TGTGCCAGCAGCGTAGATCCGATAACCTCTGGAAACACCATATATTTT	CASSVDPITSGNTIYF
TRBV6-5	TRBJ2-5	-	TRBD2	TGTGCCAGCAGGGGACTAGCGGGGGGCCCAGAGACCCAGTACTTC	CASRGLAGGPETQYF
TRBV7-9	TRBJ1-1	-	-	TGTGCCAGCAGCAACCCGGTGGGTCGGGGCGAGGGCACTGAAGCTTTCTTT	CASSNPVGRGEGTEAFF
TRBV5-1	TRBJ1-1	-	-	TGCGCCAGCAGAATCTCGGGGGGAGGAGGAAACACTGAAGCTTTCTTT	CASRISGGGGNTEAFF
TRBV7-8	TRBJ2-7	-	-	TGTGCCAGCAGCCCGTGGGTCCCCGGGAAGTACGAGCAGTACTTC	CASSPWVPGKYEQYF
TRBV27	TRBJ2-7	-	TRBD2	TGTGCCAGCAGTTTATCGACCCCGGGGGGGGCACTTTTCTACGAGCAGTACTTC	CASSLSTPGGALFYEQYF
TRBV2	TRBJ2-1	-	TRBD1	TGTGCCAGCCAGACCCCGGGACAGGGGTGGGATGAGCAGTTCTTC	CASQTPGQGWDEQFF
TRBV6-5	TRBJ1-6	once	-	TGTGCCAGCAGTTACTCGGGGACGGCACCCCTCCACTTT	CASSYSGTAPLHF
TRBV7-9	TRBJ2-1	-	-	TGTGCCAGCAGCTTAGTGGTGCTGGCGGGGGCCGCCTACAATGAGCAGTTCTTC	CASSLVVLAGAAYNEQFF
TRBV30	TRBJ2-5	-	TRBD2	TGTGCCTCACAACGGACTAGCGGGGCGGAGACCCAGTACTTC	CASQRTSGAETQYF